This is a list of T cell receptor beta chains from one sample in a study of control samples from healthy donors and cancer patients. The data were produced by immunoSEQ multiplex PCR, yet TCRdb's version contains in-frame clones alone and is incomplete. The data show 100,000 to 120,000 clones, 85% to 90% seen once. The sample was PBMCs. Receptors were obtained from a woman aged 60 to 75 with lung cancer. Both conserved end residues are part of each CDR3. D genes are given only for firm matches. Rows give clone size only sometimes, using once, few, many, or a class for an expanded clone.

j_call: TRBJ1-3
clone_size: once
v_call: TRBV3-1/TRBV3-2
d_call: .
cdr3_nt: TGTGCCAGCAGCCAAGATTATCCCCTACAGCAAACCTCTGGAAACACCATATATTTT
cdr3_aa: CASSQDYPLQQTSGNTIYF

j_call: TRBJ2-5
clone_size: .
v_call: TRBV12-5
d_call: TRBD2
cdr3_nt: TGTGCTAGTGCTGGACTAGTGGAGACCCAGTACTTC
cdr3_aa: CASAGLVETQYF

j_call: TRBJ1-1
clone_size: .
v_call: TRBV2
d_call: .
cdr3_nt: TGTGCCAGCAGAACAGACTTAAGTAACACTGAAGCTTTCTTT
cdr3_aa: CASRTDLSNTEAFF

j_call: TRBJ2-3
clone_size: .
v_call: TRBV11-2
d_call: TRBD1
cdr3_nt: TGTGCCAGTGGGGACAGGGGGATTGGAGATACGCAGTATTTT
cdr3_aa: CASGDRGIGDTQYF

j_call: TRBJ2-5
clone_size: .
v_call: TRBV6-5
d_call: TRBD2
cdr3_nt: TGTGCCAGCAGCCCCGGACTAGCGGAACAAGAGACCCAGTACTTC
cdr3_aa: CASSPGLAEQETQYF

j_call: TRBJ1-1
clone_size: .
v_call: TRBV6-5
d_call: .
cdr3_nt: TGTGCCAGCCCACAACATGGTCTTAACACTGAAGCTTTCTTT
cdr3_aa: CASPQHGLNTEAFF

j_call: TRBJ2-1
clone_size: .
v_call: TRBV29-1
d_call: .
cdr3_nt: TGCAGCGCCAGAATAGGAGACTCCAATGAGCAGTTCTTC
cdr3_aa: CSARIGDSNEQFF

j_call: TRBJ1-2
clone_size: once
v_call: TRBV19
d_call: .
cdr3_nt: TGTGCCAGTAGTATTGGTCCCTATGGCTACACCTTC
cdr3_aa: CASSIGPYGYTF

j_call: TRBJ2-5
clone_size: once
v_call: TRBV6-5
d_call: TRBD2
cdr3_nt: TGTGCCAGTAGAACTAGCGTAAGGGAGACCCAGTACTTC
cdr3_aa: CASRTSVRETQYF

j_call: TRBJ1-6
clone_size: .
v_call: TRBV19
d_call: TRBD1
cdr3_nt: TGTGCCAGTAGTATGGTGACAGGGGGCAATTCACCCCTCCACTTT
cdr3_aa: CASSMVTGGNSPLHF

j_call: TRBJ2-5
clone_size: .
v_call: TRBV7-3
d_call: .
cdr3_nt: TGTGCCAACAGCTTAGACGGTGGGGTCGGGACCCAGTACTTC
cdr3_aa: CANSLDGGVGTQYF

j_call: TRBJ2-3
clone_size: .
v_call: TRBV11-3
d_call: TRBD2
cdr3_nt: TGTGCCAGCAGCTCCAGGGGCGGGGGGGGCACAGATACGCAGTATTTT
cdr3_aa: CASSSRGGGGTDTQYF

j_call: TRBJ1-1
clone_size: once
v_call: TRBV20-1
d_call: TRBD1
cdr3_nt: TGCAGTGCTAGTTTTGGGACAGGGGGAAGGATTTCGAGGAACACTGAAGCTTTCTTT
cdr3_aa: CSASFGTGGRISRNTEAFF

j_call: TRBJ1-1
clone_size: .
v_call: TRBV11-2
d_call: .
cdr3_nt: TGTGCCAGCAGCTTAGTAGCATCGAACACTGAAGCTTTCTTT
cdr3_aa: CASSLVASNTEAFF

j_call: TRBJ2-3
clone_size: .
v_call: TRBV9
d_call: TRBD2
cdr3_nt: TGTGCCAGCAGCGTAGTGCCCGAAGGACTAGCGGGTAGAGATACGCAGTATTTT
cdr3_aa: CASSVVPEGLAGRDTQYF

j_call: TRBJ1-1
clone_size: .
v_call: TRBV27
d_call: TRBD1
cdr3_nt: TGTGCCAGCAGTTTAAGCAGGGGGCCGAGCACTGAAGCTTTCTTT
cdr3_aa: CASSLSRGPSTEAFF

j_call: TRBJ2-2
clone_size: .
v_call: TRBV9
d_call: .
cdr3_nt: TGTGCCAGCAGCGTAGAAGTGGGTCACACCGGGGAGCTGTTTTTT
cdr3_aa: CASSVEVGHTGELFF

j_call: TRBJ1-1
clone_size: .
v_call: TRBV30
d_call: TRBD1
cdr3_nt: TGTGCCCTTGGGACAGGGGCAGGGATGATTACTGAAGCTTTCTTT
cdr3_aa: CALGTGAGMITEAFF

j_call: TRBJ2-7
clone_size: .
v_call: TRBV18
d_call: TRBD2
cdr3_nt: TGTGCCAGCTCACCAGGACTAGCATCCAGCTACGAGCAGTACTTC
cdr3_aa: CASSPGLASSYEQYF

j_call: TRBJ1-1
clone_size: .
v_call: TRBV21-1
d_call: .
cdr3_nt: TGTGCCAGCAGCAAACCCACTCACACTGAAGCTTTCTTT
cdr3_aa: CASSKPTHTEAFF

j_call: TRBJ2-3
clone_size: .
v_call: TRBV9
d_call: TRBD2
cdr3_nt: TGTGCCAGCAGCGAGCCCCGGCCCACTAGCGGACTCACAGATACGCAGTATTTT
cdr3_aa: CASSEPRPTSGLTDTQYF

j_call: TRBJ1-3
clone_size: .
v_call: TRBV19
d_call: .
cdr3_nt: TGTGCCAGTACTGAGGACGGGAGCGCCGGAAACACCATATATTTT
cdr3_aa: CASTEDGSAGNTIYF

j_call: TRBJ1-2
clone_size: .
v_call: TRBV11-3
d_call: .
cdr3_nt: TGTGCCAGCAGCTTGGAGATGGGGAGCTACACCTTC
cdr3_aa: CASSLEMGSYTF

j_call: TRBJ1-5
clone_size: .
v_call: TRBV18
d_call: .
cdr3_nt: TGTGCCAGCTCACCAGGAAATCAGCCCCAGCATTTT
cdr3_aa: CASSPGNQPQHF

j_call: TRBJ1-2
clone_size: .
v_call: TRBV28
d_call: .
cdr3_nt: TGTGCCAGCAGTCCCACAGGGACCGGAGACTATGGCTACACCTTC
cdr3_aa: CASSPTGTGDYGYTF

j_call: TRBJ2-5
clone_size: .
v_call: TRBV24-1
d_call: .
cdr3_nt: TGTGCCACCAGTGATTTGGGCGGGGTAGAGGAGACCCAGTACTTC
cdr3_aa: CATSDLGGVEETQYF

j_call: TRBJ1-2
clone_size: .
v_call: TRBV3-1/TRBV3-2
d_call: .
cdr3_nt: TGTGCCAGCAGCCAAGTGGGGATTGATGGCTACACCTTC
cdr3_aa: CASSQVGIDGYTF

j_call: TRBJ1-3
clone_size: .
v_call: TRBV7-8
d_call: .
cdr3_nt: TGTGCCAGCAGCTCTACAAGGGGAATCTCTGGAAACACCATATATTTT
cdr3_aa: CASSSTRGISGNTIYF

j_call: TRBJ2-3
clone_size: .
v_call: TRBV20-1
d_call: TRBD2
cdr3_nt: TGCAGTGCTAGTATTTCGCGGGGGAGTACCCCAGATACGCAGTATTTT
cdr3_aa: CSASISRGSTPDTQYF

j_call: TRBJ1-2
clone_size: .
v_call: TRBV7-2
d_call: TRBD1
cdr3_nt: TGTGCCAGCAGCTTAGGGGTTGGACAGGGCCGAGGGGGCTACACCTTC
cdr3_aa: CASSLGVGQGRGGYTF

j_call: TRBJ2-5
clone_size: few
v_call: TRBV5-1
d_call: TRBD2
cdr3_nt: TGCGCCAGCCGATTAGCGGGAGGGCCAGGGGAGACCCAGTACTTC
cdr3_aa: CASRLAGGPGETQYF

j_call: TRBJ2-3
clone_size: .
v_call: TRBV13
d_call: .
cdr3_nt: TGTGCCAGCAGCTTAGGCCTGGGAGGACTCAGCACAGATACGCAGTATTTT
cdr3_aa: CASSLGLGGLSTDTQYF

j_call: TRBJ1-1
clone_size: .
v_call: TRBV7-2
d_call: .
cdr3_nt: TGTGCCAGCCTAGGTCTGGGGACTGAAGCTTTCTTT
cdr3_aa: CASLGLGTEAFF

j_call: TRBJ2-1
clone_size: once
v_call: TRBV27
d_call: TRBD2
cdr3_nt: TGTGCCAGCAGTTTACAAACTAGCGGGAGTTGGAATGAGCAGTTCTTC
cdr3_aa: CASSLQTSGSWNEQFF

j_call: TRBJ1-5
clone_size: .
v_call: TRBV7-9
d_call: .
cdr3_nt: TGTGCCAGCAGCATAAAGGGAGATAGCAACCAGCCCCAGCATTTT
cdr3_aa: CASSIKGDSNQPQHF

j_call: TRBJ2-3
clone_size: .
v_call: TRBV5-4
d_call: TRBD2
cdr3_nt: TGTGCCAGCAGCTCCGGGACTAGCGGCCCCACAGATACGCAGTATTTT
cdr3_aa: CASSSGTSGPTDTQYF

j_call: TRBJ1-5
clone_size: .
v_call: TRBV28
d_call: .
cdr3_nt: TGTGCCAGCAGTTTCCCCCTCATTGGGGCCCAGCATTTT
cdr3_aa: CASSFPLIGAQHF

j_call: TRBJ1-6
clone_size: .
v_call: TRBV5-5
d_call: TRBD1
cdr3_nt: TGTGCCAGCAGCTTGGAACAGGGGGCCGGATCCTATAATTCACCCCTCCACTTT
cdr3_aa: CASSLEQGAGSYNSPLHF

j_call: TRBJ2-1
clone_size: .
v_call: TRBV30
d_call: .
cdr3_nt: TGTGCCTGGAGTGTACTTAGTTCCTCCTACAATGAGCAGTTCTTC
cdr3_aa: CAWSVLSSSYNEQFF

j_call: TRBJ2-3
clone_size: .
v_call: TRBV19
d_call: TRBD2
cdr3_nt: TGTGCCAGTAGTACCGAGACTAGCGGGGGAGGTACGCAGTATTTT
cdr3_aa: CASSTETSGGGTQYF

j_call: TRBJ2-7
clone_size: .
v_call: TRBV30
d_call: .
cdr3_nt: TGTGCCTGGAGTGGCCGTGGGGGGAGCTCCTACGAGCAGTACTTC
cdr3_aa: CAWSGRGGSSYEQYF

j_call: TRBJ1-5
clone_size: .
v_call: TRBV19
d_call: TRBD1
cdr3_nt: TGTGCCAGTAGTTTCGACAGGGAGAATCAGCCCCAGCATTTT
cdr3_aa: CASSFDRENQPQHF

j_call: TRBJ2-1
clone_size: .
v_call: TRBV7-9
d_call: TRBD1
cdr3_nt: TGTGCCAGCAGCCCACCGGACAGGTCTAACGACAATGAGCAGTTCTTC
cdr3_aa: CASSPPDRSNDNEQFF

j_call: TRBJ2-3
clone_size: once
v_call: TRBV3-1/TRBV3-2
d_call: .
cdr3_nt: TGTGCCAGCAGCCAAGATTCTAGTGGCGGAGATACGCAGTATTTT
cdr3_aa: CASSQDSSGGDTQYF

j_call: TRBJ2-3
clone_size: .
v_call: TRBV5-1
d_call: TRBD1
cdr3_nt: TGCGCCAGCAGCCCAGACAGGGGGCGGGATACGCAGTATTTT
cdr3_aa: CASSPDRGRDTQYF

j_call: TRBJ1-1
clone_size: .
v_call: TRBV15
d_call: .
cdr3_nt: TGTGCCACCAGCAGAGGAGGTTCGTTGAACACTGAAGCTTTCTTT
cdr3_aa: CATSRGGSLNTEAFF

j_call: TRBJ2-2
clone_size: few
v_call: TRBV2
d_call: .
cdr3_nt: TGTGCCAGCAATTGGGGGCCCGGGGAGCTGTTTTTT
cdr3_aa: CASNWGPGELFF

j_call: TRBJ1-6
clone_size: .
v_call: TRBV7-8
d_call: .
cdr3_nt: TGTGCCAGCAGCTTAGACAGGAATTCACCCCTCCACTTT
cdr3_aa: CASSLDRNSPLHF

j_call: TRBJ1-1
clone_size: .
v_call: TRBV27
d_call: TRBD1
cdr3_nt: TGTGCCAGCAGTTTTAGGGGGCTCTACACTGAAGCTTTCTTT
cdr3_aa: CASSFRGLYTEAFF

j_call: TRBJ1-2
clone_size: .
v_call: TRBV5-4
d_call: TRBD1
cdr3_nt: TGTGCCAGCAGCTCCACAGGGGGGCAAGGCTACACCTTC
cdr3_aa: CASSSTGGQGYTF